These T cell receptor beta chains were read from a single sample in a study of T cell responses to AZD1222 COVID-19 vaccine. Profiling relied on immunoSEQ multiplex PCR, and the TCRdb table lists in-frame clones only, not all of them. The table shows under 150,000 clones, with about nine tenths occurring only once. This specimen was peripheral blood, taken 28 days after the second AZD1222 dose. The receptor set was obtained from an adult who received the AZD1222 COVID-19 vaccine. Each CDR3 is given with its conserved first and last residue. D genes are given only for firm matches.

TRBD1	TRBV6-4	TRBJ1-2	CASSQKTGGPVSGYTF
.	TRBV4-1	TRBJ1-6	CASSQDMWSPLHF
.	TRBV2	TRBJ2-7	CASGAIRLTYEQYF
.	TRBV4-2	TRBJ2-1	CASSQVVADSYNEQFF
TRBD2	TRBV5-1	TRBJ2-1	CASTIAGSYNEQFF
.	TRBV7-6	TRBJ1-1	CASSATLRDTEAFF
.	TRBV30	TRBJ2-3	CAWSLAPDTQYF
TRBD1	TRBV30	TRBJ1-2	CAWSTGTGGGFGYTF
.	TRBV2	TRBJ2-2	CASVYWGQGGTGELFF
TRBD2	TRBV6-1	TRBJ2-3	CASSEDVAGGADTQYF
.	TRBV20-1	TRBJ1-2	CSVGGYTF
.	TRBV29-1	TRBJ2-5	CSVARGEETQYF
.	TRBV18	TRBJ2-5	CASSPYRAREETQYF
.	TRBV3-1/TRBV3-2	TRBJ1-1	CASTVRGGEAFF
.	TRBV3-1/TRBV3-2	TRBJ2-7	CASSQGSRHSYEQYF
TRBD1	TRBV5-6	TRBJ1-2	CASSDTGGNGYTF
.	TRBV7-2	TRBJ2-1	CASSFAVEQFF
.	TRBV11-2	TRBJ1-3	CASNTPAVGNTIYF
.	TRBV5-4	TRBJ2-1	CASSLLTGGGYNEQFF
TRBD1	TRBV2	TRBJ1-5	CASSGGRGDSNQPQHF
.	TRBV2	TRBJ1-4	CATSGEKLFF
.	TRBV7-8	TRBJ1-4	CASSLARGAANEKLFF
TRBD1	TRBV30	TRBJ1-2	CAWEKTGRYGYTF
.	TRBV4-2	TRBJ2-3	CASSQGGSLITDTQYF
.	TRBV10-2	TRBJ1-4	CASSERAGGEKLFF
.	TRBV30	TRBJ2-7	CAWSDWDRSSYEQYF
.	TRBV19	TRBJ2-7	CASSGGTPPAEQYF
TRBD1	TRBV10-2	TRBJ2-1	CASSPGTGVGNEQFF
.	TRBV5-5	TRBJ2-7	CASTSLAGVRNEQYF
TRBD2	TRBV29-1	TRBJ2-1	CSVGSGRQFMNEQFF
.	TRBV6-5	TRBJ1-1	CASSNPNTEAFF
.	TRBV11-2	TRBJ1-1	CASSFGGSQYMNTEAFF
.	TRBV13	TRBJ1-2	CASSPGNYGYTF
.	TRBV30	TRBJ2-7	CAWSQLLRVGYEQYF
.	TRBV24-1	TRBJ2-5	CATSAYREIGETQYF
TRBD1	TRBV15	TRBJ1-1	CATNADRDALNTEAFF
.	TRBV6-5	TRBJ1-3	CASRFSGNTIYF
TRBD1	TRBV30	TRBJ1-3	CAWRLGQAGGNTIYF
TRBD1	TRBV10-2	TRBJ1-1	CASLQGADTEAFF
.	TRBV19	TRBJ2-5	CASSIGRAAETQYF
.	TRBV27	TRBJ2-7	CASSFRRGSYEQYF
.	TRBV18	TRBJ1-5	CASSPDSNQPQHF
.	TRBV27	TRBJ1-5	CASSLSSRGVGQPQHF
.	TRBV7-9	TRBJ1-1	CASSEKRVANTEAFF